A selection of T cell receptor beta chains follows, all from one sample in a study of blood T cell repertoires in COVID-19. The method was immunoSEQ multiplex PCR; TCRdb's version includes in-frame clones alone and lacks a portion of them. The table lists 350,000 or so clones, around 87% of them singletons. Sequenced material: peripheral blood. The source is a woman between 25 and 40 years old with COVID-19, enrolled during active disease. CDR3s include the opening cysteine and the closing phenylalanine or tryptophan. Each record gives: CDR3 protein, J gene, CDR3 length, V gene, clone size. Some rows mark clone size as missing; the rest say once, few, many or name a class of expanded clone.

cdr3_aa: CASNPDLAGSEGEQYF
j_call: TRBJ2-7
cdr3_length: 16
v_call: TRBV2
clone_size: once

cdr3_aa: CASSLASLNEQFF
j_call: TRBJ2-1
cdr3_length: 13
v_call: TRBV11-2
clone_size: .

cdr3_aa: CASSEGSGSPPGYF
j_call: TRBJ2-3
cdr3_length: 14
v_call: TRBV6-1
clone_size: .

cdr3_aa: CATSRRGAALNEQFF
j_call: TRBJ2-1
cdr3_length: 15
v_call: TRBV24-1
clone_size: .

cdr3_aa: CAWGSGGSGANVLTF
j_call: TRBJ2-6
cdr3_length: 15
v_call: TRBV30
clone_size: .

cdr3_aa: CASSVGQDYGYTF
j_call: TRBJ1-2
cdr3_length: 13
v_call: TRBV2
clone_size: .

cdr3_aa: CANGEGGRPPLHF
j_call: TRBJ1-6
cdr3_length: 13
v_call: TRBV27
clone_size: .

cdr3_aa: CASSARGLAGDEQFF
j_call: TRBJ2-1
cdr3_length: 15
v_call: TRBV9
clone_size: .

cdr3_aa: CASSHRDSGNTIYF
j_call: TRBJ1-3
cdr3_length: 14
v_call: TRBV3-1/TRBV3-2
clone_size: .

cdr3_aa: CASSYGQGEGQPQHF
j_call: TRBJ1-5
cdr3_length: 15
v_call: TRBV6-2/TRBV6-3
clone_size: .

cdr3_aa: CASNSAAPYEQYF
j_call: TRBJ2-7
cdr3_length: 13
v_call: TRBV28
clone_size: .

cdr3_aa: CASTGGSSSPLHF
j_call: TRBJ1-6
cdr3_length: 13
v_call: TRBV6-5
clone_size: .

cdr3_aa: CASNGAGALEQYF
j_call: TRBJ2-7
cdr3_length: 13
v_call: TRBV12-3/TRBV12-4
clone_size: .

cdr3_aa: CASSLARGSGANVLTF
j_call: TRBJ2-6
cdr3_length: 16
v_call: TRBV11-2
clone_size: .

cdr3_aa: CASSWGQWETQYF
j_call: TRBJ2-5
cdr3_length: 13
v_call: TRBV7-9
clone_size: .

cdr3_aa: CASSQEPGQGAWEQFF
j_call: TRBJ2-1
cdr3_length: 16
v_call: TRBV14
clone_size: once

cdr3_aa: CASSFGLAGGQGEQYF
j_call: TRBJ2-7
cdr3_length: 16
v_call: TRBV5-1
clone_size: .

cdr3_aa: CASSRDGGPYGYTF
j_call: TRBJ1-2
cdr3_length: 14
v_call: TRBV27
clone_size: .

cdr3_aa: CASSFLRQGSYEQYF
j_call: TRBJ2-7
cdr3_length: 15
v_call: TRBV5-6
clone_size: .

cdr3_aa: CASSSGTGNEKLFF
j_call: TRBJ1-4
cdr3_length: 14
v_call: TRBV13
clone_size: .

cdr3_aa: CASSFPPGLAERETQYF
j_call: TRBJ2-5
cdr3_length: 17
v_call: TRBV5-4
clone_size: .

cdr3_aa: CASRPSGGREQYF
j_call: TRBJ2-7
cdr3_length: 13
v_call: TRBV27
clone_size: .

cdr3_aa: CASSDTYEQYF
j_call: TRBJ2-7
cdr3_length: 11
v_call: TRBV25-1
clone_size: .

cdr3_aa: CASGGQGLYGYTF
j_call: TRBJ1-2
cdr3_length: 13
v_call: TRBV4-1
clone_size: .

cdr3_aa: CASSIYSGRGYNEQFF
j_call: TRBJ2-1
cdr3_length: 16
v_call: TRBV19
clone_size: .

cdr3_aa: CASSQDAGIPYGYTF
j_call: TRBJ1-2
cdr3_length: 15
v_call: TRBV4-1
clone_size: .

cdr3_aa: CASSVLAGYSVTDTQYF
j_call: TRBJ2-3
cdr3_length: 17
v_call: TRBV9
clone_size: .

cdr3_aa: CASSVGLSSSTDTQYF
j_call: TRBJ2-3
cdr3_length: 16
v_call: TRBV9
clone_size: .

cdr3_aa: CASSWTGRGYGYTF
j_call: TRBJ1-2
cdr3_length: 14
v_call: TRBV27
clone_size: .

cdr3_aa: CASSLGARNTGELFF
j_call: TRBJ2-2
cdr3_length: 15
v_call: TRBV5-6
clone_size: .

cdr3_aa: CASSRQGFRTEAFF
j_call: TRBJ1-1
cdr3_length: 14
v_call: TRBV27
clone_size: .

cdr3_aa: CASSPLAGGGDTQYF
j_call: TRBJ2-3
cdr3_length: 15
v_call: TRBV5-4
clone_size: .

cdr3_aa: CASTRVGGQGRETQYF
j_call: TRBJ2-5
cdr3_length: 16
v_call: TRBV4-1
clone_size: .

cdr3_aa: CASSQEILAGGYTGELFF
j_call: TRBJ2-2
cdr3_length: 18
v_call: TRBV3-1/TRBV3-2
clone_size: .

cdr3_aa: CASSYGLSYGYTF
j_call: TRBJ1-2
cdr3_length: 13
v_call: TRBV28
clone_size: .